This T cell receptor (beta chain) was captured by sequencing in a study of PD-1 blockade in classical Hodgkin lymphoma. Study observations and caveats: TCR diversity in CD4+, not CD8+, cells rose significantly by C4D1.

A remark on this clone: The target antigen is unknown.

Sequencing used immunoSEQ multiplex PCR; TCRdb keeps in-frame clones, though not all of them. The repertoire holds approximately 13,000 clones, approximately 90% seen once, with around 20% in the top ten. Brentuximab vedotin exposure varied among the patients, all of whom had relapsed after autologous stem cell transplantation. The TCR was taken from a human donor with classical Hodgkin lymphoma. Specimen: peripheral blood mononuclear cells (PBMCs), collected at baseline.

Written as DNA, the CDR3 is TGTGCCAGCAGCAAAAGGGGTGGAGCGGGACCCCAAGAGACCCAGTACTTC. Translated: CASSKRGGAGPQETQYF. The rearrangement joins TRBV21-1 to TRBJ2-5; TRBD2 is taken as the D call from the table, unchecked against the DNA. TRBV21-1 is given as a pseudogene. The CDR3 spans 17 residues.